This T cell receptor beta chain was identified during a study of blood T cell repertoires in COVID-19. Study-level information: Nucleic acid was either cDNA or gDNA, and it came from T cells, B-cell-depleted T cells, or PBMCs.

Authors' analysis steps: Amplification from reference gene primers served as the basis for estimated nucleated cell counts. Sequencing was performed with immunoSEQ multiplex PCR; in TCRdb, only in-frame clones are kept and a portion is missing. V and J calls and clone size follow that table, whereas D and trimming were derived from the DNA. The table lists some 250,000 clones, around 80% of them singletons. CDR3 length equals 14 residues. Germline assignment: CDR1 LNHDA and CDR2 SQIVND (reference sequence). After removal of 6 bases from V and 5 bases from J, the junction contained 8 bases not matched to a gene. Recruits, aged about 18 to 100 years, lived in 20 to 30 US areas.

Sequencing input: PBMCs or T cells enriched from blood (not recorded which). This sequence was found in a man aged 40-55 years who had recovered from COVID-19. The chain links TRBV19 to TRBJ2-7; the match to TRBD2 covers 9 bases. For the CDR3, the DNA is TGTGCCAGTAGGAAGAGCGGGGGGCAGGACGAGCAGTACTTC. This gives the protein CASRKSGGQDEQYF. Using reference TRBV19 and TRBJ2-7 for the parts outside the CDR3, the full variable domain is DGGITQSPKYLFRKEGQNVTLSCEQNLNHDAMYWYRQDPGQGLRLIYYSQIVNDFQKGDIAEGYSVSREKKESFPLTVTSAQKNPTAFYLCASRKSGGQDEQYFGPGTRLTVT.